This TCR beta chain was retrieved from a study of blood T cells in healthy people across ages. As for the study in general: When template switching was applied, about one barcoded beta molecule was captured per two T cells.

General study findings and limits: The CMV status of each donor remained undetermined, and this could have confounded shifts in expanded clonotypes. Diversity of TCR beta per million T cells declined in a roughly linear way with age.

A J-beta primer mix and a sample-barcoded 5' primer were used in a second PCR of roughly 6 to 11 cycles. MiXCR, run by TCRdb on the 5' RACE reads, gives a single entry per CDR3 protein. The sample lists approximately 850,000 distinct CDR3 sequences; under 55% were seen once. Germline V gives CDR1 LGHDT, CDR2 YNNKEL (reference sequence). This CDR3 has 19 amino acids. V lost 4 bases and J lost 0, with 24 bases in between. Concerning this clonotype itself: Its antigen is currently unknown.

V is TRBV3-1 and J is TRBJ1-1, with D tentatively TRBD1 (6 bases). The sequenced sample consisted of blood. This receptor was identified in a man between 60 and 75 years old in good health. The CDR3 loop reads CASSRGGFTGGRLNTEAFF. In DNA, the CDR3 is TGTGCCAGCAGCCGAGGGGGATTTACTGGCGGTCGACTGAACACTGAAGCTTTCTTT.